This entry lists 10 T cell receptor beta chains sequenced from one sample in a study of early T cells in non-severe SARS-CoV-2 infection (dated by TCRdb to the early 2020s). Receptor libraries were prepared by 5' RACE. TCRdb shows the sequencer as NextSeq 500. The public reads were reanalyzed by TCRdb: fastp trimming at Q25, MiXCR alignment, in-frame beta chains only. One record per CDR3 amino acid sequence lists the most common genes and DNA. The sample table holds approximately 70,000 distinct CDR3 sequences, of which 5% were seen once. About 7% of the sample lies in the top ten. This material consisted of whole blood, taken at baseline. All receptors derive from an adult who was a healthcare worker with PCR-confirmed SARS-CoV-2 infection or an uninfected control (not recorded which).

This chain joins TRBV29-1 and TRBJ2-7; no clear D. Germline loops: CDR1 SQVTM, CDR2 ANQGSEA. CDR3 length equals 13 residues. The CDR3 sequence is CTPRKYYSYEQYF. CDR3 in DNA: TGCACCCCCCGTAAGTACTACTCCTACGAGCAGTACTTC.

This clonotype showed up many times. This sequence joins TRBV18 and TRBJ2-1; 8 bases map to TRBD1. Germline-derived CDR1 and CDR2 are KGHSH and LQKENI. The CDR3 runs 14 residues. With V trimmed by 4 bases and J by 8 bases, 7 bases remained unmatched. CDR3 sequence reads: CASSQDRVSDEQFF. CDR3 nucleotide sequence: TGTGCCAGCTCACAGGACAGGGTAAGCGATGAGCAGTTCTTC.

In this sample, this clonotype turned up many times. The chain links TRBV5-8 to TRBJ2-7; 8 positions match TRBD2. The CDR3 loop spans 15 amino acids. With V trimmed by 3 bases and J by 2 bases, 7 bases remained unmatched. CDR1 is SGHTS, CDR2 YDEGEE, per germline. DNA of the CDR3: TGTGCCAGCAGCTGGCCTCTGGGACTAGCCTACGAGCAGTACTTC. It encodes CASSWPLGLAYEQYF.

This clonotype showed up many times. The CDR3 sequence: CASSQDLTSGSYNEQFF. In DNA form, the CDR3 reads TGTGCCAGCAGCCAAGATTTAACAAGCGGCTCCTACAATGAGCAGTTCTTC. The genes are TRBV14 and TRBJ2-1; a possible D gene is TRBD2 (5 bases). Germline V lookup: CDR1 SGHDN, CDR2 FVKESK. This CDR3 comprises 17 residues. Trimming shortened V by 0 bases and J by 0 bases, and 12 bases separated the two germline ends.

This clonotype was detected ten times or more. The V call is TRBV20-1, the J call TRBJ2-1; 13 positions agree with TRBD2. The CDR3 covers 15 residues. V lost 7 bases and J lost 9; bases outside the gene matches: 12. Germline V gene data show CDR1 as DFQATT and CDR2 as SNEGSKA (reference sequence). The CDR3 loop is CSVTPRLAGGLEQFF. Written as DNA, the CDR3 is TGCAGTGTCACGCCAAGACTAGCGGGAGGACTTGAGCAGTTCTTC.

The chain joins TRBV27 to TRBJ1-2, with no clear D. Germline-derived CDR1 and CDR2 are MNHEY and SMNVEV (reference sequence). With 3 bases removed from V and 1 base from J, the gap between germline ends came to 6 bases. This CDR3 comprises 13 residues. CDR3 residues: CASSFLDNYGYTF. The CDR3 nucleotides are TGTGCCAGCAGTTTTTTAGATAACTATGGCTACACCTTC.

In its sample, this clonotype was seen many times. The chain links TRBV6-6 to TRBJ2-2; 7 bases are a match to TRBD2. V dropped 6 bases and J dropped 8; count of bases not matched to a gene: 15. This CDR3 has 16 amino acids. Germline CDR1 and CDR2: MNHNY and SVGAGI (reference sequence). The CDR3 spells CASSPDTGTKRGELFF. CDR3 nucleotide sequence: TGTGCCAGCAGCCCCGACACCGGGACTAAGCGGGGGGAGCTGTTTTTT.

The genes are TRBV3-1 and TRBJ2-7; D possibly uses TRBD1 or TRBD2 (6 bases each). V was cut by 4 bases and J by 1 base, with 14 bases left in between. The CDR3 consists of 15 residues. CDR1 and CDR2 from the germline V gene are LGHDT and YNNKEL (reference sequence). The CDR3 region has the DNA TGTGCCAGCAGCCCTTTCGGAGGGGGGTCCTACGAGCAGTACTTC. Its translation: CASSPFGGGSYEQYF.

This clonotype was picked up many times. The CDR3 DNA sequence: TGTGCCAGCAGCTTACTTTCGGGGGGGCAAGCGGTGGGTGAGCAGTTCTTC. It specifies CASSLLSGGQAVGEQFF. V is TRBV11-2 and J is TRBJ2-1; 8 bases are a match to TRBD2. CDR1 and CDR2 from the germline V gene are SGHAT and FQNNGV. Germline trimming cut 2 bases from V and 9 bases from J; bases unmatched to any gene: 15. The CDR3 is 17 amino acids.

This clonotype was seen many times. The rearrangement uses TRBV27 and TRBJ1-5; D remains unclear. CDR3 size: 14 residues. Looked up from germline, CDR1 is MNHEY and CDR2 is SMNVEV (reference sequence). With 0 bases removed from V and 5 bases from J, the gap between germline ends came to 8 bases. The DNA for the CDR3 is TGTGCCAGCAGTTTATCCCACTTTTATCAGCCCCAGCATTTT. The encoded protein is CASSLSHFYQPQHF.